A single sample gave rise to the 32 T cell receptor beta chains below, sequenced in a study of early T cells in non-severe SARS-CoV-2 infection. TCRdb reprocessed the 5' RACE reads via MiXCR and lists one record per CDR3 protein. The table includes about 28,000 distinct CDR3 sequences, about 5% detected once. Sequenced here: whole blood, sampled at baseline. The origin of the receptors is an adult who was a healthcare worker with PCR-confirmed SARS-CoV-2 infection or an uninfected control (not recorded which).

Ten or more counts support this clonotype. This rearrangement joins TRBV3-1 to TRBJ2-5; TRBD2 matches at 10 bases. Germline CDR1 reads LGHDT; CDR2 reads YNNKEL (reference sequence). This CDR3 comprises 17 residues. The junction had 9 bases not matched to a gene; V was cut back by 1 base and J by 4 bases. The CDR3 region is CASSQVGRLAGVETQYF. The CDR3 DNA reads TGTGCCAGCAGCCAAGTAGGGCGTCTAGCGGGGGTAGAGACCCAGTACTTC.

In this sample, this clonotype turned up many times. The CDR3 DNA follows: TGTGCCAGCAGTTGGGAGACTAGCTCTATATCCAATGAGCAGTTCTTC. This gives the protein CASSWETSSISNEQFF. This chain links TRBV6-2 or TRBV6-3 with TRBJ2-1; 7 bases line up with TRBD2. The germline V gene encodes CDR1 MNHEY and CDR2 SVGEGT. Losses at the gene ends were 4 bases for V and 6 bases for J; bases not matched to a gene: 12. The CDR3 extends over 16 amino acids.

This clonotype has a count of ten or more. V and J are TRBV28 and TRBJ2-7; D unclear. The CDR3 spans 12 residues. V was cut by 2 bases and J by 1 base, with 3 bases left in between. Germline values: CDR1 MDHEN, CDR2 SYDVKM. CDR3 DNA: TGTGCCAGCAGTTTAGTTTCCTACGAGCAGTACTTC. Translated, it gives CASSLVSYEQYF.

By proportion, this clonotype is medium-sized. The gene calls are TRBV7-6 and TRBJ2-2; D unresolved. V was trimmed by 4 bases and J by 6 bases, leaving 9 bases between them. Germline V gene lookup returns CDR1 SGHVS and CDR2 FNYEAQ. This CDR3 comprises 13 residues. The CDR3, as DNA: TGTGCCAGCAGCTCCGAGGTACCCGGGGAGCTGTTTTTT. It is translated as CASSSEVPGELFF.

This clonotype was seen ten or more times. This chain links TRBV5-6 with TRBJ1-6; 7 bases map to TRBD1. CDR1 is SGHDT, CDR2 YYEEEE, per germline. This CDR3 is built from 16 residues. After removal of 3 bases from V and 7 bases from J, the junction contained 10 bases not matched to a gene. This chain's CDR3 is CASSYRGSSLNSPLHF. CDR3 nucleotides: TGTGCCAGCAGCTACAGGGGCAGCTCCTTGAATTCACCCCTCCACTTT.

This clonotype is deemed medium-sized. This chain links TRBV29-1 with TRBJ2-1, with D hard to call. The CDR3 is 12 residues long. Trimming took off 5 bases at V and 6 bases at J, with 11 bases between the two ends. Germline CDR1 and CDR2: SQVTM and ANQGSEA. CDR3 region: CSVRRLFNEQFF. CDR3 nucleotide sequence: TGCAGCGTTCGAAGACTTTTCAATGAGCAGTTCTTC.

The table lists this clonotype with many counts. Written as DNA, the CDR3 is TGTGCCAGCAGTTTAGGAGCGGGGGCCGCCACAGATACGCAGTATTTT. This codes for CASSLGAGAATDTQYF. The V and J genes are TRBV28 and TRBJ2-3, with 8 bases matching TRBD2. Trimming at V came to 2 bases and at J to 2 bases, leaving 6 bases not matched to a gene. In germline, CDR1 is MDHEN, CDR2 SYDVKM. This CDR3 has 16 residues.

In its sample, this clonotype was seen many times. The chain links TRBV9 to TRBJ1-1, with D perhaps TRBD1 (6 bases). The CDR3 sequence is 14 residues long. The germline CDR1 and CDR2 sequences are SGDLS and YYNGEE. Trimming stripped 1 base from V and 5 bases from J, with 12 bases between. CDR3 protein: CASSVQGSGTEAFF. CDR3 sequence (DNA): TGTGCCAGCAGCGTACAGGGGTCCGGTACTGAAGCTTTCTTT.

This clonotype was counted ten times or more. The genes are TRBV7-2 and TRBJ2-2; 12 bases are a match to TRBD2. This CDR3 contains 16 residues. Trimming cost V 5 bases and J 6 bases; bases outside gene matches: 7. The germline V gene encodes CDR1 SGHTA and CDR2 FQGNSA. The CDR3 loop reads CASSPRLAGDAGELFF. The CDR3 DNA sequence: TGTGCCAGCAGCCCCAGACTAGCGGGGGATGCCGGGGAGCTGTTTTTT.

The J gene is TRBJ2-1, the V gene TRBV6-2 or TRBV6-3; D may be TRBD2 (6 bases). V lost 1 base and J 6 bases, leaving 10 bases between the germline ends. The V gene's germline CDR1 is MNHEY and CDR2 SVGEGT. The CDR3 spans 14 residues. The CDR3: CASSYFGSGNEQFF. Here the CDR3 DNA reads TGTGCCAGCAGTTACTTCGGTAGCGGCAATGAGCAGTTCTTC.

In this sample, this clonotype turned up many times. The chain uses TRBV7-8 and TRBJ2-7; D remains unclear. Germline V gene data show CDR1 as SGHVS and CDR2 as FQNEAQ. Trimming left V 1 base short and J 2 bases short, with 21 bases between. The length of the CDR3 is 18 residues. The CDR3 DNA is TGTGCCAGCAGCTTAGTGGAATGGACCGGGTCCGAGACCTACGAGCAGTACTTC. Its protein product is CASSLVEWTGSETYEQYF. Drawing the rest from reference TRBV7-8 and TRBJ2-7, the complete variable domain is GAGVSQSPRYKVAKRGQDVALRCDPISGHVSLFWYQQALGQGPEFLTYFQNEAQLDKSGLPSDRFFAERPEGSVSTLKIQRTQQEDSAVYLCASSLVEWTGSETYEQYFGPGTRLTVT.

This clonotype was counted ten times or more. The chain carries TRBV9 and TRBJ1-2; TRBD1 might be the D (5 bases). The CDR3 length is 16 residues. Trimming took off 3 bases at V and 5 bases at J, with 20 bases between the two ends. From germline, CDR1 is SGDLS and CDR2 YYNGEE. The CDR3 reads CASSDAPDRDDYGYTF. CDR3 sequence (DNA): TGTGCCAGCAGCGATGCTCCAGACCGGGACGATTATGGCTACACCTTC. Variable domain in full (rest from reference TRBV9 and TRBJ1-2): DSGVTQTPKHLITATGQRVTLRCSPRSGDLSVYWYQQSLDQGLQFLIQYYNGEERAKGNILERFSAQQFPDLHSELNLSSLELGDSALYFCASSDAPDRDDYGYTFGSGTRLTVV.

This rearrangement joins TRBV11-2 to TRBJ2-4; 7 bases map to TRBD1. The CDR3 contains 17 residues. Looked up from germline, CDR1 is SGHAT and CDR2 is FQNNGV. J was trimmed by 2 bases and V by 4 bases; bases with no gene match: 11. This CDR3 is CASSSDRTGIPKNIQYF. The CDR3 nucleotides are TGTGCCAGCAGCTCAGACCGGACAGGAATTCCCAAAAACATTCAGTACTTC.

Ten or more counts support this clonotype. This chain joins TRBV9 and TRBJ1-6, with a possible D match to TRBD1 (6 bases). Trimming removed 0 bases from V and 4 bases from J, with 14 bases in between. Germline-derived CDR1 and CDR2 are SGDLS and YYNGEE. The length of the CDR3 is 17 residues. CDR3 in amino acids: CASSVDREVGYNSPLHF. For the CDR3, the DNA is TGTGCCAGCAGCGTAGACAGGGAGGTCGGGTATAATTCACCCCTCCACTTT.

This clonotype was seen many times. The chain recombines TRBV19 with TRBJ2-3; D call uncertain. Germline V gives CDR1 LNHDA, CDR2 SQIVND (reference sequence). This CDR3 is built from 12 residues. This chain's CDR3 is CGAGSSTDTQYF. The CDR3 DNA reads as TGTGGGGCAGGATCTAGCACAGATACGCAGTATTTT.

This clonotype was counted between two and nine times. The rearrangement uses TRBV7-6 and TRBJ1-4; the D gene is possibly TRBD1 (5 bases). Trimming shortened V by 5 bases and J by 8 bases, and 12 bases separated the two germline ends. Germline CDR1 and CDR2: SGHVS and FNYEAQ. The CDR3 length is 13 residues. The chain's CDR3 is CASSPGPGEKLFF. In nucleotides, the CDR3 is TGTGCCAGCAGCCCGGGACCAGGAGAAAAACTGTTTTTT.

This clonotype was counted ten times or more. The chain uses TRBV10-3 and TRBJ2-3, with TRBD1 matching 7 bases. Per the germline V gene, CDR1 is ENHRY and CDR2 is SYGVKD. V dropped 6 bases and J dropped 1; count of bases not matched to a gene: 4. CDR3 length: 14 amino acids. CDR3 sequence reads: CAISHDRGTDTQYF. In DNA, the CDR3 is TGTGCCATCAGCCACGACAGGGGCACAGATACGCAGTATTTT.

In regard to this clonotype: A much bigger clone sits one base away, suggesting this may be a read error. The genes are TRBV7-9 and TRBJ2-5; maybe TRBD1 (6 bases). From germline, CDR1 is SEHNR and CDR2 FQNEAQ (reference sequence). The CDR3 covers 15 residues. CDR3 sequence reads: CVSSPPRTAQETQYF. CDR3 sequence (DNA): TGTGTCAGCAGCCCGCCCAGGACAGCCCAAGAGACCCAGTACTTC.

This clonotype was seen many times. The rearrangement joins TRBV6-1 to TRBJ2-7; D gene uncertain. The germline V and J ends were trimmed by 1 base and 9 bases, with 16 bases remaining between them. Germline V gene lookup returns CDR1 MNHNS and CDR2 SASEGT. This CDR3 spans 14 amino acids. The CDR3 nucleotides read TGTGCCAGCAGTGAAGGAGGTAGCCCGGGTGTGCAGTACTTC. Its translation: CASSEGGSPGVQYF.

This clonotype showed up many times. The chain employs TRBV6-4 and TRBJ2-7; 7 bases align to TRBD1. Germline V lookup: CDR1 MRHNA, CDR2 SNTAGT. This CDR3 contains 15 residues. V shed 6 bases, J shed 2 bases, and the junction held 10 bases outside the gene matches. The CDR3 sequence: CASREKQGRAYEQYF. CDR3 sequence (DNA): TGTGCCAGCAGAGAGAAACAGGGGCGAGCCTACGAGCAGTACTTC.

This clonotype showed up many times. The V gene is TRBV29-1, the J gene TRBJ2-7; D is unclear. The CDR3 totals 11 residues. From germline, CDR1 is SQVTM and CDR2 ANQGSEA. The V end lost 4 bases, the J end lost 5 bases, and 9 bases lay between the germline ends. This chain's CDR3 is CSVVPPNEQYF. The CDR3 DNA reads TGCAGCGTTGTCCCCCCGAACGAGCAGTACTTC.

This clonotype was found many times. This chain uses TRBV23-1 with TRBJ2-7; D call uncertain. TRBV23-1 is filed as an ORF, its function uncertain. V lost 3 bases, J lost 1 base, and 13 bases lay in between. This CDR3 is 15 amino acids long. CDR3 in amino acids: CASSQVIPDSYEQYF. DNA for the CDR3: TGCGCCAGCAGTCAGGTCATCCCGGATTCCTACGAGCAGTACTTC.

This clonotype showed up many times. This chain joins TRBV11-2 and TRBJ2-1; 7 positions agree with TRBD2. This CDR3 comprises 15 residues. The trim removed 3 bases at V and 0 bases at J, leaving 2 bases unmatched. Germline V gene sequence: CDR1 SGHAT, CDR2 FQNNGV. CDR3 coding DNA: TGTGCCAGCAGCTTGGGGGGGAGCTCCTACAATGAGCAGTTCTTC. It codes for CASSLGGSSYNEQFF.

By frequency in the sample, this clonotype is medium-sized. The chain has TRBV28 and TRBJ1-6, with 7 bases fitting TRBD1. After removal of 10 bases from V and 3 bases from J, the junction contained 0 bases not matched to a gene. The CDR3 totals 12 residues. Germline lookup yields CDR1 MDHEN and CDR2 SYDVKM. The chain's CDR3 is CATGGYNSPLHF. DNA of the CDR3: TGTGCCACAGGGGGCTATAATTCACCCCTCCACTTT.

In this sample, this clonotype turned up many times. The chain uses TRBV7-6 and TRBJ2-3; D is perhaps TRBD2 (6 bases). The CDR3 totals 16 residues. V was pared by 1 base and J by 2 bases, with 13 bases between. CDR1 and CDR2 (germline): SGHVS, FNYEAQ. The CDR3 region is CASSLGLAPVTDTQYF. The CDR3 DNA sequence: TGTGCCAGCAGCTTAGGGCTAGCGCCCGTCACAGATACGCAGTATTTT.

This clonotype qualifies as medium-sized (0.01 to 0.1%). V usage is TRBV6-4 and J usage is TRBJ2-1, with 8 bases identical to TRBD1. V was clipped by 0 bases and J by 11 bases; unmatched bases: 6. Germline assignment: CDR1 MRHNA and CDR2 SNTAGT. The CDR3 consists of 14 residues. The CDR3 here is CASSDSTGGDQQFF. For the CDR3, the DNA is TGTGCCAGCAGTGACTCTACAGGGGGAGACCAGCAGTTCTTC.

Ten or more counts support this clonotype. The rearrangement links TRBV24-1 to TRBJ1-1; 7 bases fit TRBD1. The CDR3 has 16 residues. V lost 9 bases and J lost 1; bases outside the gene matches: 13. Germline V lookup: CDR1 KGHDR, CDR2 SFDVKD. CDR3: CATRADGTASNTEAFF. CDR3 nucleotides: TGTGCCACCCGTGCGGATGGGACAGCTTCGAACACTGAAGCTTTCTTT.

This clonotype was counted ten times or more. The chain is built from TRBV20-1 and TRBJ2-7; 8 bases agree with TRBD1. Losses at the gene ends were 6 bases for V and 3 bases for J; bases not matched to a gene: 10. The V gene's germline CDR1 is DFQATT and CDR2 SNEGSKA (reference sequence). The CDR3 is 14 residues long. The CDR3 here is CSARSGTGDYEQYF. CDR3 coding DNA: TGCAGTGCGAGATCCGGGACAGGAGACTACGAGCAGTACTTC.

This clonotype was recorded many times. The gene calls are TRBV4-3 and TRBJ1-6, with 7 bases identical to TRBD1. Trimming at V came to 0 bases and at J to 0 bases, leaving 8 bases not matched to a gene. CDR3 size: 19 residues. In germline, CDR1 is LGHNA, CDR2 YSLEER. CDR3 nucleotide sequence: TGCGCCAGCAGCCAAGATCTGGGACAGCCGAGCTCCTATAATTCACCCCTCCACTTT. It codes for CASSQDLGQPSSYNSPLHF.

The gene calls are TRBV24-1 and TRBJ2-3, with TRBD1 matching 10 bases. Germline lookup yields CDR1 KGHDR and CDR2 SFDVKD. This CDR3 is 14 amino acids long. Trimming took 5 bases from V and 6 from J; bases not matched to a gene: 4. The CDR3 loop reads CATSGGTGADTQYF. The CDR3 nucleotides are TGTGCCACCAGTGGGGGGACAGGGGCGGATACGCAGTATTTT.

This clonotype has a count of ten or more. The J gene is TRBJ1-1, the V gene TRBV10-3; 7 bases match TRBD1. J lost 1 base, V lost 7 bases, and 3 bases had no gene match. Germline V gene data show CDR1 as ENHRY and CDR2 as SYGVKD. The CDR3 runs to 13 residues. The CDR3 nucleotides are TGTGCCATCACCCGGACAGGGAACACTGAAGCTTTCTTT. Protein: CAITRTGNTEAFF.

At least ten counts were recorded for this clonotype. The chain recombines TRBV20-1 with TRBJ1-1; tentative D call: TRBD1 (6 bases). There are 13 residues in the CDR3. V lost 3 bases and J 3 bases, leaving 11 bases between the germline ends. Germline lookup yields CDR1 DFQATT and CDR2 SNEGSKA (reference sequence). CDR3 coding DNA: TGCAGTGCTAGTCGGCAGGGGTACACTGAAGCTTTCTTT. Protein: CSASRQGYTEAFF.